This entry lists 20 T cell receptor beta chains sequenced from one sample in a study of PD-L1 blockade in urothelial cancer. Using immunoSEQ multiplex PCR, the repertoire was profiled, and TCRdb retains in-frame clones only, with some absent. The sample has about 42,000 clones, roughly 80% seen once. Sample: PBMCs, taken around atezolizumab (anti-PD-L1) treatment. These receptors all stem from a man aged 65-85 years with urothelial cancer.

The V and J genes are TRBV6-5 and TRBJ1-2; D remains unclear. The germline V and J ends were trimmed by 6 bases and 4 bases, with 12 bases remaining between them. Per the germline V gene, CDR1 is MNHEY and CDR2 is SVGAGI. This CDR3 has 13 residues. Written as DNA, the CDR3 is TGTGCCAGCAGCGCCGGGGTCCCCTATGGCTACACCTTC. It codes for CASSAGVPYGYTF.

The rearrangement joins TRBV18 to TRBJ1-1, with 10 bases that match TRBD1. The V segment lost 0 bases and the J segment 1 base; nucleotides outside the gene matches: 2. The CDR3 spans 16 residues. The germline CDR1 and CDR2 sequences are KGHSH and LQKENI. The CDR3 bases are TGTGCCAGCTCACCACCGGGACAGGGGTCGAACACTGAAGCTTTCTTT. This encodes CASSPPGQGSNTEAFF.

This clone was picked up a small number of times. This chain links TRBV6-1 with TRBJ1-1; TRBD1 might be the D (5 bases). Germline CDR1 is MNHNS and CDR2 is SASEGT. Trimming removed 5 bases from V and 0 bases from J, with 7 bases in between. CDR3 length: 13 amino acids. The CDR3 DNA follows: TGTGCCAGCAGTACAGGTATGAACACTGAAGCTTTCTTT. Translated, it gives CASSTGMNTEAFF.

The chain carries TRBV7-2 and TRBJ1-4; D not resolved. The V end lost 1 base, the J end lost 5 bases, and 8 bases lay between the germline ends. Germline V gene sequence: CDR1 SGHTA, CDR2 FQGNSA. CDR3 length equals 14 residues. The CDR3 coding sequence is TGTGCCAGCAGCTTAGGGGCACAGAATGAAAAACTGTTTTTT. This codes for CASSLGAQNEKLFF.

The V call is TRBV5-4, the J call TRBJ1-5; D not resolved. V was clipped by 8 bases and J by 0 bases, with 18 bases between them. Per germline, CDR1 SGHNT and CDR2 YYREEE (reference sequence). The CDR3 consists of 16 residues. CDR3: CASHRREWISNQPQHF. CDR3 nucleotide sequence: TGTGCCAGTCACCGTCGGGAGTGGATTAGCAATCAGCCCCAGCATTTT.

The gene calls are TRBV7-2 and TRBJ1-1; a possible D gene is TRBD1 (5 bases). Trimming shortened V by 4 bases and J by 4 bases, and 10 bases separated the two germline ends. This CDR3 is 13 amino acids long. Germline V CDR1 and CDR2: SGHTA, FQGNSA. The CDR3 protein is CASSSQGRTEAFF. The CDR3 DNA reads as TGTGCCAGCAGCTCTCAGGGTCGCACTGAAGCTTTCTTT.

This chain connects TRBV5-1 to TRBJ2-1, with 11 bases fitting TRBD2. V lost 1 base to trimming and J lost 4 bases; unmatched junction nucleotides: 4. Germline loops: CDR1 SGHRS, CDR2 YFSETQ. The CDR3 consists of 16 residues. CDR3 protein: CASSLLGTSGYNEQFF. As DNA, the CDR3 is TGCGCCAGCAGCTTGTTAGGGACTAGCGGTTACAATGAGCAGTTCTTC.

The chain carries TRBV5-6 and TRBJ2-3; D perhaps matches TRBD2 (5 bases). The germline gives CDR1 SGHDT, CDR2 YYEEEE. The CDR3 extends over 15 amino acids. The V end was cut by 4 bases, the J end by 3 bases, with 15 bases between. CDR3 in amino acids: CASSRRDWETDTQYF. DNA for the CDR3: TGTGCCAGCAGCCGCCGGGATTGGGAGACAGATACGCAGTATTTT.

The gene calls are TRBV6-5 and TRBJ2-7; D may be TRBD2 (6 bases). This CDR3 is built from 16 residues. Per the germline V gene, CDR1 is MNHEY and CDR2 is SVGAGI. Deletions cut 0 bases from V and 1 base from J, with 13 bases between. CDR3 in amino acids: CASSYSTASASYEQYF. CDR3 coding DNA: TGTGCCAGCAGTTACTCGACGGCTAGCGCATCCTACGAGCAGTACTTC.

This clone was detected once. The chain is built from TRBV7-7 and TRBJ2-1; 15 nucleotides align to TRBD2. V lost 5 bases, J lost 3 bases, and 5 bases stayed unmatched. CDR3 size: 17 residues. CDR1 and CDR2 (germline): SSHAT, FNYEAQ (reference sequence). CDR3 sequence (DNA): TGTGCCAGCAGCCCAGGACTAGCGGGAGGGATCTACAATGAGCAGTTCTTC. Protein: CASSPGLAGGIYNEQFF.

The V and J genes are TRBV5-1 and TRBJ2-5; TRBD2 matches 11 bases. The CDR3 is 17 residues long. Trimming took 4 bases from V and 6 from J; bases not matched to a gene: 14. Germline CDR1 and CDR2: SGHRS and YFSETQ. CDR3: CASSLGLKLAGEQTQYF. CDR3 DNA sequence: TGCGCCAGCAGCCTAGGGTTAAAACTAGCGGGAGAGCAGACCCAGTACTTC. Filled out from reference TRBV5-1 and TRBJ2-5, the complete variable domain reads KAGVTQTPRYLIKTRGQQVTLSCSPISGHRSVSWYQQTPGQGLQFLFEYFSETQRNKGNFPGRFSGRQFSNSRSEMNVSTLELGDSALYLCASSLGLKLAGEQTQYFGPGTRLLVL.

This clone was seen only a few times. The V and J genes are TRBV7-2 and TRBJ2-2, with D unclear. The V gene's germline CDR1 is SGHTA and CDR2 FQGNSA. V lost 4 bases and J 7 bases, leaving 7 bases between the germline ends. The length of the CDR3 is 12 residues. The DNA for the CDR3 is TGTGCCAGCAGCTCACCGGGCGGGGAGCTGTTTTTT. This translates into CASSSPGGELFF.

CDR3 sequence reads: CASSFQSGEQYF. CDR3 coding DNA: TGCGCCAGCAGCTTCCAGTCTGGCGAGCAGTACTTC. The chain couples TRBV5-1 to TRBJ2-7; D remains unclear. V was clipped by 2 bases and J by 6 bases, with 9 bases between them. The CDR3 length is 12 residues. CDR1 and CDR2 (germline): SGHRS, YFSETQ.

The sample holds a few counts of this clone. The chain couples TRBV9 to TRBJ2-2; 7 bases align to TRBD2. This CDR3 has 15 residues. Losses at the gene ends were 6 bases for V and 2 bases for J; bases not matched to a gene: 7. From germline, CDR1 is SGDLS and CDR2 YYNGEE. In DNA, the CDR3 is TGTGCCAGCAATCCCAGCGGGGAAAACACCGGGGAGCTGTTTTTT. Translating it yields CASNPSGENTGELFF.

The chain couples TRBV7-9 to TRBJ2-7, with D possibly being TRBD2 (5 bases). V was shortened by 1 base and J by 3 bases, with 10 bases between the two germline ends. The CDR3 consists of 14 residues. Germline CDR1 SEHNR, CDR2 FQNEAQ (reference sequence). This CDR3 is CASSLDMGDYEQYF. CDR3 nucleotides: TGTGCCAGCAGCTTAGATATGGGAGACTACGAGCAGTACTTC.

The rearrangement links TRBV9 to TRBJ2-1, with a weak D call TRBD1 (6 bases). Germline loops: CDR1 SGDLS, CDR2 YYNGEE. The CDR3 spans 13 residues. The germline V and J ends were trimmed by 4 bases and 5 bases, with 10 bases remaining between them. This chain's CDR3 is CASSFTGNNEQFF. As DNA, the CDR3 is TGTGCCAGCAGCTTTACAGGGAACAATGAGCAGTTCTTC.

The chain has TRBV6-1 and TRBJ2-5, with a weak D call TRBD2 (6 bases). V lost 5 bases to trimming and J lost 5 bases, with 18 bases between them. The germline V gene has CDR1 MNHNS and CDR2 SASEGT. The CDR3 spans 15 residues. DNA for the CDR3: TGTGCCAGCAGTCGGGACTTTACGACGTGGGAGACCCAGTACTTC. Its translation: CASSRDFTTWETQYF.

The V and J genes are TRBV5-4 and TRBJ2-5; 10 nucleotides line up with TRBD2. Germline lookup yields CDR1 SGHNT and CDR2 YYREEE (reference sequence). This CDR3 region has 18 residues. Losses at the gene ends were 3 bases for V and 4 bases for J; bases not matched to a gene: 15. The chain's CDR3 is CASSSKVGTSGTGETQYF. The CDR3 bases are TGTGCCAGCAGCTCAAAAGTAGGAACTAGCGGGACAGGAGAGACCCAGTACTTC.

J is TRBJ1-1 and V is TRBV5-5; D is unresolved. Trimming cost V 4 bases and J 8 bases, with 12 bases left between them. The CDR3 totals 12 residues. Germline assignment: CDR1 SGHKS and CDR2 YYEKEE (reference sequence). The CDR3 here is CASSPQVTEAFF. As DNA, the CDR3 is TGTGCCAGCAGCCCTCAGGTCACAGAAGCTTTCTTT.

This sequence joins TRBV7-2 and TRBJ2-1; perhaps TRBD1 as D (5 bases). With 7 bases removed from V and 5 bases from J, the gap between germline ends came to 21 bases. The CDR3 is 16 residues long. Looked up from germline, CDR1 is SGHTA and CDR2 is FQGNSA. The DNA for the CDR3 is TGTGCCAGCATCCAGGAAATTGGCAGGGCGAACAATGAGCAGTTCTTC. It yields the protein CASIQEIGRANNEQFF.